This T cell receptor (beta chain) was retrieved from a study of T cells in localized non-small cell lung cancer. Study outcomes and limitations: The study found T cell clonality highest in uninvolved adjacent lung, above tumor. Adjacent lung exhibited a median of 57 among the 100 most abundant tumor clones.

The V end was cut by 0 bases, the J end by 6 bases, with 7 bases between. The CDR3 totals 13 residues. From germline, CDR1 is SGHRS and CDR2 YFSETQ. A remark on this clone: The antigen is unknown.

Clones were read by immunoSEQ multiplex PCR, and TCRdb kept only the in-frame ones, dropping some. The sample has more than 100,000 clones, roughly 90% seen once. This sequence originates from a female donor of 60 years or more with stage I lung adenocarcinoma. V is TRBV5-1 and J is TRBJ2-1; D remains unclear. Sequencing was performed on peripheral blood, taken before any cancer treatment. CDR3 in amino acids: CASSLGPLNEQFF. The CDR3 nucleotides read TGCGCCAGCAGCTTGGGGCCGCTCAATGAGCAGTTCTTC.